These T cell receptor beta chains were read from a single sample in a study of T cells after yellow fever vaccination. TCRdb reanalysed the 5' RACE reads using MiXCR and keeps one entry per CDR3 protein. The sample has some 16,000 distinct CDR3 sequences, roughly 3.7% seen once; the top ten hold more than 0.4%. Sample: PBMCs, either bulk or a sorted T-cell subset (CD4+, CD8+, memory, or dextramer-sorted; not recorded which), taken 15 days after the yellow fever booster vaccination. The source is a man between 25 and 39 years old who received the YFV17D yellow fever vaccine. Each CDR3 is given with its conserved first and last residue. D genes are given only for firm matches. The size field is filled for only some rows; it gives once, few, many or a size class.

j_call clone_size d_call v_call cdr3_aa cdr3_nt
TRBJ2-5 many TRBD2 TRBV5-5 CASSFLAGGPVGTQYF TGTGCCAGCAGCTTCCTAGCGGGAGGGCCCGTTGGGACCCAGTACTTC
TRBJ2-3 medium-sized TRBD2 TRBV7-2 CASSPTSGSGTDTQYF TGTGCCAGCAGCCCGACTAGCGGGAGTGGAACAGATACGCAGTATTTT
TRBJ2-2 many NA TRBV4-2 CASSPPGGTGELFF TGTGCCAGCAGCCCTCCCGGAGGGACCGGGGAGCTGTTTTTT
TRBJ1-1 many NA TRBV20-1 CSASGGNTEAFF TGCAGTGCTAGCGGGGGCAACACTGAAGCTTTCTTT
TRBJ1-1 many NA TRBV2 CASSVGNTEAFF TGTGCCAGCAGTGTAGGTAACACTGAAGCTTTCTTT
TRBJ2-1 many NA TRBV5-5 CASSLGQGNDEQFF TGTGCCAGCAGCTTGGGGCAGGGCAATGATGAGCAGTTCTTC
TRBJ2-1 many NA TRBV5-4 CASSLGRAPNEQFF TGTGCCAGCAGCTTAGGCAGAGCGCCAAATGAGCAGTTCTTC
TRBJ2-2 many NA TRBV7-3 CASSRDFTGELFF TGTGCCAGCAGCCGGGACTTCACCGGGGAGCTGTTTTTT
TRBJ2-1 medium-sized TRBD2 TRBV6-2/TRBV6-3 CASTEAGGSYEQFF TGTGCCAGCACCGAGGCGGGAGGTAGCTATGAGCAGTTCTTC
TRBJ1-5 NA NA TRBV12-5 CASGTVAGQPHHF TGTGCTAGTGGTACCGTTGCAGGGCAGCCCCACCATTTT
TRBJ2-3 medium-sized NA TRBV30 CAWSSGAGYFAYTQYF TGTGCCTGGAGTTCAGGGGCCGGGTACTTCGCGTATACGCAGTATTTT
TRBJ2-7 many TRBD1 TRBV6-6 CASSRQGDEQYF TGTGCCAGCAGTAGACAGGGCGACGAGCAGTACTTC
TRBJ1-2 many NA TRBV6-5 CASSYSRWRDGYTF TGTGCCAGCAGTTACTCGAGGTGGAGGGATGGCTACACCTTC
TRBJ2-7 many NA TRBV29-1 CSVAGSSYEQYF TGCAGCGTTGCAGGGAGCTCCTACGAGCAGTACTTC
TRBJ2-5 many TRBD1 TRBV15 CATSRDLQGKTQYF TGTGCCACCAGCAGAGATCTACAGGGGAAGACCCAGTACTTC
TRBJ2-3 medium-sized TRBD1 TRBV5-6 CASSWAGGLTDTQYF TGTGCCAGCAGCTGGGCAGGGGGATTGACAGATACGCAGTATTTT
TRBJ1-2 many NA TRBV15 CATSRPLGGLYGYTF TGTGCCACCAGCAGGCCGCTGGGAGGGCTCTATGGCTACACCTTC
TRBJ1-3 many TRBD1 TRBV10-3 CATGQGGASGNTIYF TGTGCCACAGGACAGGGTGGTGCCTCTGGAAACACCATATATTTT
TRBJ1-6 many TRBD1 TRBV15 CATSGRDSHNSPLHF TGTGCCACCAGCGGACGGGACAGCCATAATTCACCCCTCCACTTT
TRBJ2-3 many TRBD1 TRBV20-1 CSASQGARDTQYF TGCAGTGCTTCACAGGGGGCGCGAGATACGCAGTATTTT
TRBJ2-1 many NA TRBV24-1 CATASGSYNEQFF TGTGCCACCGCGAGCGGGTCATACAATGAGCAGTTCTTC
TRBJ1-5 many TRBD1 TRBV20-1 CSARKTGVGQPQHF TGCAGTGCCCGAAAAACAGGGGTAGGTCAGCCCCAGCATTTT
TRBJ1-4 NA NA TRBV5-1 CASSSESPREKLFF TGCGCCAGCAGCTCCGAGTCTCCCCGCGAAAAACTGTTTTTT
TRBJ1-4 medium-sized NA TRBV5-1 CASSLEDSVNEKLFF TGCGCCAGCAGCTTGGAGGACAGCGTTAATGAAAAACTGTTTTTT
TRBJ2-2 many NA TRBV4-3 CASSPTGLHAGELFF TGCGCCAGCAGCCCCACGGGACTCCACGCCGGGGAGCTGTTTTTT
TRBJ2-3 many NA TRBV9 CASSGLTGLSTDTQYF TGTGCCAGCAGCGGACTGACTGGTTTAAGCACAGATACGCAGTATTTT
TRBJ2-3 many TRBD1 TRBV6-1 CASSTRDRGSTDTQYF TGTGCCAGCAGTACGAGGGACAGGGGAAGCACAGATACGCAGTATTTT
TRBJ1-1 many NA TRBV6-2/TRBV6-3 CASSYPTGAFMNTEAFF TGTGCCAGCAGTTATCCAACAGGAGCCTTCATGAACACTGAAGCTTTCTTT
TRBJ2-3 medium-sized NA TRBV20-1 CSAKGRPGSTDTQYF TGCAGTGCTAAAGGAAGACCCGGGAGCACAGATACGCAGTATTTT
TRBJ2-1 many TRBD2 TRBV7-6 CASSLVSGSSYNEQFF TGTGCCAGCAGCTTAGTCAGCGGGAGCTCCTACAATGAGCAGTTCTTC
TRBJ2-5 many NA TRBV19 CASSIPGEETQYF TGTGCCAGTAGTATACCAGGGGAGGAGACCCAGTACTTC
TRBJ2-1 many TRBD2 TRBV12-3/TRBV12-4 CASEPSGYNEQFF TGTGCCAGCGAGCCTAGCGGATACAATGAGCAGTTCTTC
TRBJ2-7 many NA TRBV10-3 CAISPGTQEQYF TGTGCCATCAGCCCGGGGACACAAGAGCAGTACTTC
TRBJ2-5 many NA TRBV9 CASSALGAGERETQYF TGTGCCAGCAGCGCGTTGGGGGCAGGAGAGAGAGAGACCCAGTACTTC
TRBJ2-7 many TRBD2 TRBV7-8 CASSSGTSAVHEQYF TGTGCCAGCAGCTCTGGGACTAGCGCCGTCCACGAGCAGTACTTC
TRBJ2-3 medium-sized NA TRBV20-1 CSAPGAAGVADTQYF TGCAGTGCACCAGGGGCGGCAGGGGTAGCAGATACGCAGTATTTT
TRBJ1-5 medium-sized NA TRBV5-6 CASSLSDSFGIQPQHF TGTGCCAGCAGCTTGAGTGACAGCTTCGGGATTCAGCCCCAGCATTTT
TRBJ2-2 many TRBD2 TRBV7-7 CASSPRLAGGLNTGELFF TGTGCCAGCAGCCCAAGACTAGCGGGAGGCTTAAACACCGGGGAGCTGTTTTTT
TRBJ2-1 medium-sized NA TRBV5-1 CASSLVGGASSYNEQFF TGCGCCAGCAGCTTGGTAGGAGGGGCGAGCTCCTACAATGAGCAGTTCTTC